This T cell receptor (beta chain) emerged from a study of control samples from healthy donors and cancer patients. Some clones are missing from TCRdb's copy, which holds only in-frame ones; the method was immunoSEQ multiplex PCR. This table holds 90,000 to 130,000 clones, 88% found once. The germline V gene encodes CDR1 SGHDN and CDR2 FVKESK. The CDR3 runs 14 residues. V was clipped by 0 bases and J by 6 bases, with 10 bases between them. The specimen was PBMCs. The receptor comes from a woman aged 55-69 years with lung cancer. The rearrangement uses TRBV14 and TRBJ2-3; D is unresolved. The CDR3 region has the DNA TGTGCCAGCAGCCAAGAGCTAGTAAGGGATACGCAGTATTTT. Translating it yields CASSQELVRDTQYF.